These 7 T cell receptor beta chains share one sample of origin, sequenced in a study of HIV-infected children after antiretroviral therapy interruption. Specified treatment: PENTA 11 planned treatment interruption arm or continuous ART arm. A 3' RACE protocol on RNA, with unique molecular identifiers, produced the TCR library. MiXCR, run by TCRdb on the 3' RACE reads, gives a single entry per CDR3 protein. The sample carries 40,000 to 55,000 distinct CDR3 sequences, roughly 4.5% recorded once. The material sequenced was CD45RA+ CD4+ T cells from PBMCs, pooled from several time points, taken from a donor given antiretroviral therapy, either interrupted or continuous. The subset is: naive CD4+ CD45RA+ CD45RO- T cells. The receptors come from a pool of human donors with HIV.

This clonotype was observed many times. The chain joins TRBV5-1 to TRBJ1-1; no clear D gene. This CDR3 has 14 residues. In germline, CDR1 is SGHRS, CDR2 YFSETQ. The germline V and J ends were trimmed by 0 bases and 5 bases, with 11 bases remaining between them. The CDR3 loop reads CASSLDGLGTEAFF. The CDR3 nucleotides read TGCGCCAGCAGCTTGGATGGGTTAGGAACTGAAGCTTTCTTT.

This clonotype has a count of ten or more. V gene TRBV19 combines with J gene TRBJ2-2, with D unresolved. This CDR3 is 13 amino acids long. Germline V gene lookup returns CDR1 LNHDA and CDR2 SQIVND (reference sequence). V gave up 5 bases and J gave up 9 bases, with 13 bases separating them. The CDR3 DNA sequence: TGTGCCAGTAGTGCCCCCGGGCCCAGGGAGCTGTTTTTT. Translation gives CASSAPGPRELFF.

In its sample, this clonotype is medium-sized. CDR3 residues: CASSQDGALSYGYTF. The CDR3 nucleotides are TGTGCCAGCAGCCAAGATGGTGCACTGAGCTATGGCTACACCTTC. V and J are TRBV3-1 and TRBJ1-2, with D unresolved. Per the germline V gene, CDR1 is LGHDT and CDR2 is YNNKEL (reference sequence). CDR3 length equals 15 residues. The V gene lost 0 bases and the J gene lost 4 bases, with 12 bases spanning the gap.

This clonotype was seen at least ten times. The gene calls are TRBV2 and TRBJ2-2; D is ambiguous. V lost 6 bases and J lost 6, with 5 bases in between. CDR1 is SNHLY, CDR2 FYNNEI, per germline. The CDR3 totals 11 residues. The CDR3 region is CASSLAGELFF. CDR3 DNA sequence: TGTGCCAGCAGCCTCGCCGGGGAGCTGTTTTTT.

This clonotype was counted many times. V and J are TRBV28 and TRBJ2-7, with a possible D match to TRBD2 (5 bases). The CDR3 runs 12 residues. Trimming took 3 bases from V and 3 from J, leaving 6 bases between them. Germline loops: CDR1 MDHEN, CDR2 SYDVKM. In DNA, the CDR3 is TGTGCCAGCAGTTTGGGAGACTACGAGCAGTACTTC. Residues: CASSLGDYEQYF. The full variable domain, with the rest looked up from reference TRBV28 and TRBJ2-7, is DVKVTQSSRYLVKRTGEKVFLECVQDMDHENMFWYRQDPGLGLRLIYFSYDVKMKEKGDIPEGYSVSREKKERFSLILESASTNQTSMYLCASSLGDYEQYFGPGTRLTVT.

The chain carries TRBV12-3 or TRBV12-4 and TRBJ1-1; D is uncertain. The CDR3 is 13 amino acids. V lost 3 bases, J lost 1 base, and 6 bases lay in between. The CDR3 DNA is TGTGCCAGCAGTTTTGGTTGGAACACTGAAGCTTTCTTT. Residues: CASSFGWNTEAFF.

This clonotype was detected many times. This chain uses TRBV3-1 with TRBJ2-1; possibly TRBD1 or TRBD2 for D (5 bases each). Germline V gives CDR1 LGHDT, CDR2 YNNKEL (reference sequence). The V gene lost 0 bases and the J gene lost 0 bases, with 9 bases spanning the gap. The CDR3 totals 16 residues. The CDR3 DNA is TGTGCCAGCAGCCAAGAGTCAGGGAGCTCCTACAATGAGCAGTTCTTC. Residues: CASSQESGSSYNEQFF.